This T cell receptor beta chain stems from a study of CD4 T cells in relation to SARS-CoV-2 and coronaviruses. Overall study: After approximately 10 days of antigen culture, PBMC TCR beta CDR3s were sequenced. Study outcomes and limitations: This crossreactivity analysis covered spike protein alone, no other viral proteins. Each donor contributed either pre-pandemic or post-infection samples, not both.

Points on this clone: Its antigen is as yet unknown.

The protocol was immunoSEQ multiplex PCR, while the TCRdb copy is restricted to in-frame clones and leaves out a portion. Among tens of thousands of clones, approximately 76% were seen once, and the ten largest hold about 17%. The CDR3 length is 16 residues. Trimming at V came to 2 bases and at J to 1 base, leaving 5 bases not matched to a gene. Germline V gene lookup returns CDR1 SGHKS and CDR2 YYEKEE (reference sequence). CD4+ T cells from unexposed donors were obtained before the COVID-19 pandemic (2011-2018). Isolation of CD4+ T cells took place after 10 days in culture. This TCR was recovered from a human donor in good health. The sample comprised CD4+ T cells from PBMCs, cultured in vitro. V usage is TRBV5-5 and J usage is TRBJ2-5; 10 nucleotides agree with TRBD2. CDR3 region: CASSFNLAGGQETQYF. The CDR3 DNA sequence: TGTGCCAGCAGCTTCAATTTAGCGGGAGGCCAAGAGACCCAGTACTTC.